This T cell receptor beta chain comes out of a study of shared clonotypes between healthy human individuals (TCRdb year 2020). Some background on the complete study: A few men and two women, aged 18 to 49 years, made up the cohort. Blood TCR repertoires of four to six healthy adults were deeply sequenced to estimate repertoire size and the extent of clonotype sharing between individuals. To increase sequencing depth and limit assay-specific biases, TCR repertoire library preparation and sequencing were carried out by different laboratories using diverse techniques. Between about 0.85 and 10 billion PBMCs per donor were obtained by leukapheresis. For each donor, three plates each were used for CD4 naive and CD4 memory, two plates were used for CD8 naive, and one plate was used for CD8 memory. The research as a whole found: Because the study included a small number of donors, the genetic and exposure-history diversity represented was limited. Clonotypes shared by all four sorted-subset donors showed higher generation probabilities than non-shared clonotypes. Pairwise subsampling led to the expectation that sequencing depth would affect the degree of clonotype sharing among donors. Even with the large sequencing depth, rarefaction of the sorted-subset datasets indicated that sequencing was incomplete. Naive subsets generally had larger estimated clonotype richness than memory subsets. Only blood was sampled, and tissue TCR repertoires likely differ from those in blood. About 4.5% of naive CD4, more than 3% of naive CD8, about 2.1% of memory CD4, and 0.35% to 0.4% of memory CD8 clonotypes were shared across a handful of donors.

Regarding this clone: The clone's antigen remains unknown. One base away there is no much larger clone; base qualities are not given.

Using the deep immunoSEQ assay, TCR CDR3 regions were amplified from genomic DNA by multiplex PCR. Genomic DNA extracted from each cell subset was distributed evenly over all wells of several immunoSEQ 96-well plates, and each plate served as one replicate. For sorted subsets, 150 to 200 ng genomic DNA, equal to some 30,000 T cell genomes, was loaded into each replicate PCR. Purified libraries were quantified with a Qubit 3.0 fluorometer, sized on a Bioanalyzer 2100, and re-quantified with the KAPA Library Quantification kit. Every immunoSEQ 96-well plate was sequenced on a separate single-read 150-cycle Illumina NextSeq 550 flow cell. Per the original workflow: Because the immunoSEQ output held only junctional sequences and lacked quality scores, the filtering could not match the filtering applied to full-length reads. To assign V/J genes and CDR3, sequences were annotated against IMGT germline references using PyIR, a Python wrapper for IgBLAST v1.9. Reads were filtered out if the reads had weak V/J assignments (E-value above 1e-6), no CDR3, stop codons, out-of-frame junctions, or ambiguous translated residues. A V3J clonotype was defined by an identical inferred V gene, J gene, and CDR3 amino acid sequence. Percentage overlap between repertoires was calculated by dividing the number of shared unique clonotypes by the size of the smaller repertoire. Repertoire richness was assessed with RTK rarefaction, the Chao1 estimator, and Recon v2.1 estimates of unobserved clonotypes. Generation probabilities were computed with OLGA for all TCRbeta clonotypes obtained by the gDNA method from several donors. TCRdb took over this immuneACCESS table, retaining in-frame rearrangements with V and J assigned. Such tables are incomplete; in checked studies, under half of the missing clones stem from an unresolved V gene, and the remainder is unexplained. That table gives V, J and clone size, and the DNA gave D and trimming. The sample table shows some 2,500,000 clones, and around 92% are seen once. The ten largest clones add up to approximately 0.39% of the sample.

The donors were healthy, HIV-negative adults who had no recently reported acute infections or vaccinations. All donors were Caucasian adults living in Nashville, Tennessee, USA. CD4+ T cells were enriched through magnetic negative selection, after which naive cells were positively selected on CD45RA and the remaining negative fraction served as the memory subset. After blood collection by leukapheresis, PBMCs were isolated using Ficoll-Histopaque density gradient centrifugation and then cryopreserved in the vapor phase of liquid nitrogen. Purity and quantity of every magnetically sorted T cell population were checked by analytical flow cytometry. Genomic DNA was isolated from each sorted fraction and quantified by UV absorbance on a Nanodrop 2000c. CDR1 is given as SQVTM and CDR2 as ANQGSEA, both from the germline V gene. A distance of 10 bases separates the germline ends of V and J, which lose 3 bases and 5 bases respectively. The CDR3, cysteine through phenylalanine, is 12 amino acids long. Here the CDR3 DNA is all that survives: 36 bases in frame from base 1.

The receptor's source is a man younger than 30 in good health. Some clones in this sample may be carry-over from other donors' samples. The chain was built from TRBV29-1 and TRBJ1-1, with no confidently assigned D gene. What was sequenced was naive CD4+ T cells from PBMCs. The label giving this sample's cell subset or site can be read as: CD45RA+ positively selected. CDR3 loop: CSVDIGVTEAFF. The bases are TGCAGCGTTGATATCGGGGTTACTGAAGCTTTCTTT.